The present entry profiles one T cell receptor (beta chain) with its context. As yet, its antigen is unknown. Different DNA sequences within this sample yield the same CDR3. The record originates from a study of cytomegalovirus exposure and HLA in healthy donors. Overall study results and limits: It was approximately 150 TCR beta chains that were listed as cytomegalovirus-associated. Fewer N-insertions (relative to the approximately 700-donor mean) were reportedly seen in an Asian-associated ancestry cluster in a later analysis. In a later analysis, V- and J-gene trimming of beta chains associated with a DCLRE1C missense variant, replicated independently.

The PCR contained 60 Vbeta and 13 Jbeta primers. Libraries were prepared by immunoSEQ multiplex PCR; TCRdb keeps only in-frame clonotypes and omits some of them. The sample yields under 150,000 clones, around 80% seen once. Healthy bone marrow donors made up the donor group. The CDR3 sequence is 13 residues long. Trimming shortened V by 2 bases and J by 3 bases, and 7 bases separated the two germline ends. Germline CDR1 is SGHNT and CDR2 is YYREEE (reference sequence). The chain has TRBV5-4 and TRBJ2-3, with D perhaps matching TRBD2 (6 bases). The receptor was derived from a man aged 25 to 45 in good health and CMV-seropositive. Source material: PBMCs. The CDR3 region is CASSLAGTDTQYF. The CDR3 DNA is TGTGCCAGCAGCTTAGCGGGTACAGATACGCAGTATTTT.